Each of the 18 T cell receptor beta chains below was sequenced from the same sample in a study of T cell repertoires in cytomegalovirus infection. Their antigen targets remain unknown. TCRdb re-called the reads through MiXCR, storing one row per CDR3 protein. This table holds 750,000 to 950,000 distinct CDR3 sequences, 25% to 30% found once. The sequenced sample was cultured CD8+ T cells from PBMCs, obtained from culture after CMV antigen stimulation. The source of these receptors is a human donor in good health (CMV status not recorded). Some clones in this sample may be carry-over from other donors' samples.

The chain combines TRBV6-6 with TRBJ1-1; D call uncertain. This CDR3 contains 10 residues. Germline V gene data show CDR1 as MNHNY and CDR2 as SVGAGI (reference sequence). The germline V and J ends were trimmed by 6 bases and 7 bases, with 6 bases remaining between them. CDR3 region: CASSRLEAFF. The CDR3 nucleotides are TGTGCCAGCAGCCGCCTTGAAGCTTTCTTT.

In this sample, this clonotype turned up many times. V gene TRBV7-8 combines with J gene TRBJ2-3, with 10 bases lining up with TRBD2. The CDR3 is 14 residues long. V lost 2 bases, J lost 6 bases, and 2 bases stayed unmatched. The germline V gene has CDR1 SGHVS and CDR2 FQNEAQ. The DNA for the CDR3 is TGTGCCAGCAGCTTACCTAGCGGGGGCGATACGCAGTATTTT. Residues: CASSLPSGGDTQYF.

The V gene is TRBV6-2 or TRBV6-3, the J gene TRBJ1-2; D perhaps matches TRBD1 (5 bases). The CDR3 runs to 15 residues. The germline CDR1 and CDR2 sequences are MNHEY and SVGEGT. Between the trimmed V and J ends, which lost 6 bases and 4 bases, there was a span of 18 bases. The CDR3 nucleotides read TGTGCCAGCAGGCCCGACCTGGGACGGCTCTATGGCTACACCTTC. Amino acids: CASRPDLGRLYGYTF.

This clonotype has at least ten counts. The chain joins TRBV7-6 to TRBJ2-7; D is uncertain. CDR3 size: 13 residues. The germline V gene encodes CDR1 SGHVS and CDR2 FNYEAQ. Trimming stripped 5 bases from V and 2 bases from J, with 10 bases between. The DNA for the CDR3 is TGTGCCAGCAGCCGCGGAGAACCCTACGAGCAGTACTTC. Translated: CASSRGEPYEQYF.

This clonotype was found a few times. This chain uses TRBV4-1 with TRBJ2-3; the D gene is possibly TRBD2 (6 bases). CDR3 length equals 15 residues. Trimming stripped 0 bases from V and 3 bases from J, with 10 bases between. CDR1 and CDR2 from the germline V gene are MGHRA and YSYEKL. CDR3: CASSQEDGGTDTQYF. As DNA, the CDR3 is TGCGCCAGCAGCCAAGAGGACGGAGGGACAGATACGCAGTATTTT.

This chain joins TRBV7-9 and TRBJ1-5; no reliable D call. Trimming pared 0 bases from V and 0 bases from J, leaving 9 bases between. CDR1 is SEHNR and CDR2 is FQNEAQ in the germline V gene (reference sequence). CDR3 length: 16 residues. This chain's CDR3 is CASSLAPGDSNQPQHF. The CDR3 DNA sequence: TGTGCCAGCAGCTTAGCTCCGGGAGATAGCAATCAGCCCCAGCATTTT.

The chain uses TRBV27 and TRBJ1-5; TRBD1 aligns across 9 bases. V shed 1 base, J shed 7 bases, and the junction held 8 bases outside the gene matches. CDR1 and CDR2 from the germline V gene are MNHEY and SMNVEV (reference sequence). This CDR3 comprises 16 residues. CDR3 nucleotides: TGTGCCAGCAGTTTATTTGGACAGGGGATGGAGCAGCCCCAGCATTTT. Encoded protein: CASSLFGQGMEQPQHF.

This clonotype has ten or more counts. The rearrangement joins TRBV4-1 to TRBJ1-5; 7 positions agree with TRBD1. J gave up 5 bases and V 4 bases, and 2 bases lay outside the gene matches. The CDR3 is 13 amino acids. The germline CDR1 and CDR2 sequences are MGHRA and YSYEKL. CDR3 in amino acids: CASSPGQYQPQHF. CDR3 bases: TGCGCCAGCAGCCCGGGACAGTATCAGCCCCAGCATTTT.

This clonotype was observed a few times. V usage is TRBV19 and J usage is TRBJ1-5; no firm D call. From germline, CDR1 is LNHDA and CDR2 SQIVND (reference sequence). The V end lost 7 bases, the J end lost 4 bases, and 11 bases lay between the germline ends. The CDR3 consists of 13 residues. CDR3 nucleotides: TGTGCCAGTACAATGGAAATGAATCAGCCCCAGCATTTT. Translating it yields CASTMEMNQPQHF.

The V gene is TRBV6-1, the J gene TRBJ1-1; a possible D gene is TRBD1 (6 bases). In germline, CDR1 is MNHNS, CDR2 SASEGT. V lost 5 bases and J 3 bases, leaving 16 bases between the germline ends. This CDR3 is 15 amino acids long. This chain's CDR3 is CASSSVGTLYTEAFF. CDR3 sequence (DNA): TGTGCCAGCAGTTCCGTCGGGACATTATACACTGAAGCTTTCTTT.

The CDR3 spells CASHTGGYNEQFF. CDR3 in DNA: TGTGCCAGCCATACAGGGGGCTACAATGAGCAGTTCTTC. This chain connects TRBV25-1 to TRBJ2-1; 8 bases fit TRBD1. The junction had 3 bases not matched to a gene; V was cut back by 8 bases and J by 3 bases. Germline lookup yields CDR1 MGHDK and CDR2 SYGVNS. The CDR3 runs to 13 residues.

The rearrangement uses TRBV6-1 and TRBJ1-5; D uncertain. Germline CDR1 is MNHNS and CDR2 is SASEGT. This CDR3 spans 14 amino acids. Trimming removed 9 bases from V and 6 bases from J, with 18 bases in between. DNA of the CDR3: TGTGCCAGTCAGTCTGCCGGGTGGGGTCAGCCCCAGCATTTT. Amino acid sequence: CASQSAGWGQPQHF.

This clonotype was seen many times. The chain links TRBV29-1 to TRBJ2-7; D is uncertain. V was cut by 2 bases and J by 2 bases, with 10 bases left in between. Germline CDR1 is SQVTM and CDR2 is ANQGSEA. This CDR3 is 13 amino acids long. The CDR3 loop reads CSVELGSPYEQYF. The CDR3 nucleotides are TGCAGCGTTGAACTGGGCAGCCCCTACGAGCAGTACTTC.

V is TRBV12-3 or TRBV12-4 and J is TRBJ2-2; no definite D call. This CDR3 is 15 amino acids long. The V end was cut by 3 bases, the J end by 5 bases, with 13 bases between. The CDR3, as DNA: TGTGCCAGCAGTTTGTGGGGTGGAAAAACCGGGGAGCTGTTTTTT. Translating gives CASSLWGGKTGELFF.

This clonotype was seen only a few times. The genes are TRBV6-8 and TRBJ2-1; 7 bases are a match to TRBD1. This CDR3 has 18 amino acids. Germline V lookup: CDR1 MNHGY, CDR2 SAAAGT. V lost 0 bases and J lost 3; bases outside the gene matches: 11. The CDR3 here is CASSYSTPGGGYYNEQFF. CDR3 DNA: TGTGCCAGCAGTTACTCAACTCCAGGGGGTGGCTACTACAATGAGCAGTTCTTC.

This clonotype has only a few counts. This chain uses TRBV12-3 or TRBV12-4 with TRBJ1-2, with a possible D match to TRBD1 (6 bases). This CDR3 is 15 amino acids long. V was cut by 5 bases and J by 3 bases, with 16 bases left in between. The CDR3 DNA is TGTGCCAGCAGTACCACCGGGACACTGGACTATGGCTACACCTTC. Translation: CASSTTGTLDYGYTF.

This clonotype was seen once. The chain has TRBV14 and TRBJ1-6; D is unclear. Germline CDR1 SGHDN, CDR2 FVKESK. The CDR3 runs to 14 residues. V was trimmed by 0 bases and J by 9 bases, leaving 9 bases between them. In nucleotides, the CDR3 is TGTGCCAGCAGCCAAGAACGCCACCGTTCACCCCTCCACTTT. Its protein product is CASSQERHRSPLHF. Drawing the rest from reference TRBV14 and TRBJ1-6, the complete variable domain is EAGVTQFPSHSVIEKGQTVTLRCDPISGHDNLYWYRRVMGKEIKFLLHFVKESKQDESGMPNNRFLAERTGGTYSTLKVQPAELEDSGVYFCASSQERHRSPLHFGNGTRLTVT.

CDR3 protein: CASSFYGTGGNEQFF. In DNA, the CDR3 is TGTGCCAGCAGTTTCTATGGGACTGGGGGGAATGAGCAGTTCTTC. The chain has TRBV27 and TRBJ2-1; possibly TRBD2 for D (6 bases). This CDR3 has 15 residues. Deletions cut 3 bases from V and 7 bases from J, with 16 bases between. Germline V lookup: CDR1 MNHEY, CDR2 SMNVEV (reference sequence).